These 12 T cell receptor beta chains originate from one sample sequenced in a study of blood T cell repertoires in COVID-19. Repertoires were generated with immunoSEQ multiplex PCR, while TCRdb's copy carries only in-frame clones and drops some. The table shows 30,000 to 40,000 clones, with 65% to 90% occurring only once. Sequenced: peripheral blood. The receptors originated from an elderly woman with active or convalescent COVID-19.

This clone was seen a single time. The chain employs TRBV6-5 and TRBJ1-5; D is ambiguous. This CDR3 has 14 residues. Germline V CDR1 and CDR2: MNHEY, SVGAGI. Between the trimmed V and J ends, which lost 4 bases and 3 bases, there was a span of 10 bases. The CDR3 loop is CASSSARFNQPQHF. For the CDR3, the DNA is TGTGCCAGCAGTTCTGCCAGATTCAATCAGCCCCAGCATTTT.

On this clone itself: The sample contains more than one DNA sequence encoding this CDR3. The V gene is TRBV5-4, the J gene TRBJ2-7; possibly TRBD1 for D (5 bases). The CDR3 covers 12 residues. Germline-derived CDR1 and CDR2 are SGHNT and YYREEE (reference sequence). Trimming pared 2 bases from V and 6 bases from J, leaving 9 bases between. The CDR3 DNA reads TGTGCCAGCAGCTTCAGGGTGGGCGAGCAGTACTTC. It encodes CASSFRVGEQYF.

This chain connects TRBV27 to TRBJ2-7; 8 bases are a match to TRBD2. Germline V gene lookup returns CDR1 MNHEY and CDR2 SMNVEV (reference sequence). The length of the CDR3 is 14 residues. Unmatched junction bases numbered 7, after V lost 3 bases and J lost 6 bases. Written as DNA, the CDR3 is TGTGCCAGCAGTTTCGGGCGGGGGGACCTCGAGCAGTACTTC. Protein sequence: CASSFGRGDLEQYF.

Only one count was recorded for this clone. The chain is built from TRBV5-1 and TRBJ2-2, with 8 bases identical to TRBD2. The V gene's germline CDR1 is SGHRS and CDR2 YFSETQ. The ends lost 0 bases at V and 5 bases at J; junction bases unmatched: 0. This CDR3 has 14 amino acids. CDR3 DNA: TGCGCCAGCAGCTTGGCGGGGGGGACCGGGGAGCTGTTTTTT. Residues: CASSLAGGTGELFF.

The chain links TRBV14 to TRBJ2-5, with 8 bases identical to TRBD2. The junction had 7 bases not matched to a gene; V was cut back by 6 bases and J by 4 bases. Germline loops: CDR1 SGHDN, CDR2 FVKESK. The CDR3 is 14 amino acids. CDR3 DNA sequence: TGTGCCAGCAGTTTTCGGGGGGGCCGAGAGACCCAGTACTTC. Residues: CASSFRGGRETQYF.

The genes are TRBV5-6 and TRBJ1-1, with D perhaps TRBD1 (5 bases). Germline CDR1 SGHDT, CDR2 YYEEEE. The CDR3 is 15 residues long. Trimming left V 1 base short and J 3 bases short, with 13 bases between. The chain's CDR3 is CASSLTAGQDTEAFF. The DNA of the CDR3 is TGTGCCAGCAGCTTGACGGCAGGGCAGGACACTGAAGCTTTCTTT.

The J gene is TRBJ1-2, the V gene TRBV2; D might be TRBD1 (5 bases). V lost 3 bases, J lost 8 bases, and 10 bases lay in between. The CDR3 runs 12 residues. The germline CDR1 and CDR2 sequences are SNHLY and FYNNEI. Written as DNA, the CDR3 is TGTGCCAGCAGTGACAGGGTGGGAGGCTACACCTTC. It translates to CASSDRVGGYTF.

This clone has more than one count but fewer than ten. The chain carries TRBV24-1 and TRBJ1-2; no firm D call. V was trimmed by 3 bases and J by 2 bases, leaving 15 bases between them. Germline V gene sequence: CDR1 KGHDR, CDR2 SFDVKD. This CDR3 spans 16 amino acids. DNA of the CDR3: TGTGCCACCAGTGATCCTGAACGGACGGGAAACTATGGCTACACCTTC. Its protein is CATSDPERTGNYGYTF.

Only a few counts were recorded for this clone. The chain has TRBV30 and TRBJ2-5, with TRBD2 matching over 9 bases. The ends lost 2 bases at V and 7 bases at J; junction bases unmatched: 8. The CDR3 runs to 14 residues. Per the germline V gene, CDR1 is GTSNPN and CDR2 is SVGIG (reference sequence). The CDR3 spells CAWSRGGAQGTQYF. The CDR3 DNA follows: TGTGCCTGGAGTCGCGGGGGGGCTCAGGGGACCCAGTACTTC.

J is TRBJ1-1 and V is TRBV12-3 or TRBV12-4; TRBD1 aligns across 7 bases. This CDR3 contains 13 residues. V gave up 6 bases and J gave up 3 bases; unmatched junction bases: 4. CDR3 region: CASSPTGDTEAFF. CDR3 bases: TGTGCCAGCAGCCCTACAGGGGACACTGAAGCTTTCTTT.

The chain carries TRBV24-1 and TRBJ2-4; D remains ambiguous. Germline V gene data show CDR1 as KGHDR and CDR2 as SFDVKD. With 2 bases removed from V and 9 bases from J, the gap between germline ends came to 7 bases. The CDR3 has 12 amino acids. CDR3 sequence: CATSDSPGIQYF. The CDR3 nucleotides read TGTGCCACCAGTGATTCCCCGGGCATTCAGTACTTC.

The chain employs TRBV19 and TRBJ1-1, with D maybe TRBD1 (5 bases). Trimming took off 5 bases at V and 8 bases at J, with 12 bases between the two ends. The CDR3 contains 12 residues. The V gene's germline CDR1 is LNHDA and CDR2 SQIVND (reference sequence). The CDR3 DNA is TGTGCCAGTAGTTTTTATACAGGCGAAGCTTTCTTT. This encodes CASSFYTGEAFF.